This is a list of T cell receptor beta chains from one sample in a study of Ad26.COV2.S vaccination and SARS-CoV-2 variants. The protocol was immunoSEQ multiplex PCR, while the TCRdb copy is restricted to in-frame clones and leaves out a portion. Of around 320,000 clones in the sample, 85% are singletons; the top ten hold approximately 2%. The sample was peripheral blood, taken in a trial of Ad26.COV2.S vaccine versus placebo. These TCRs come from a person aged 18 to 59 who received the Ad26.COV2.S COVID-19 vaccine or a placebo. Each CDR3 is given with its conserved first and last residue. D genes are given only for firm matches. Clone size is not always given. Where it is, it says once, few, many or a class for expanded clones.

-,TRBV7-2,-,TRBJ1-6,TGTGCCAGCAGCTTACGGAGTCGGGTACCCCTCCACTTT,CASSLRSRVPLHF
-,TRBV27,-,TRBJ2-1,TGTGCCAGCAGTTTCGGGGCGAGGAATGAGCAGTTCTTC,CASSFGARNEQFF
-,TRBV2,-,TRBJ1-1,TGTGCCAGCAGGACCATTCACAGCGGCACTGAAGCTTTCTTT,CASRTIHSGTEAFF
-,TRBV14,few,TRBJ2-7,TGTGCCAGCAGCCAAGTTGGACAGTGGGGGAAACGGGATACTGAGCAGTACTTC,CASSQVGQWGKRDTEQYF
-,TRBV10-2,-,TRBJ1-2,TGCGCCAGCAGTGAACAGAACTATGGCTACACCTTC,CASSEQNYGYTF
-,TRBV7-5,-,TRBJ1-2,TGTGTCAGAAGCTTAGGGAGATATGGCTACACCTTC,CVRSLGRYGYTF
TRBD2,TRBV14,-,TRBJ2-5,TGTGCCAGCAGCCGGACGAGCGGGGGAGAGACCCAGTACTTC,CASSRTSGGETQYF
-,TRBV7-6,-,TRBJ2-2,TGTGCCAGCAGCTTGGACAGTCTACACCGGGGAGCTGTTTTT,CASSLDSLHRGAVF
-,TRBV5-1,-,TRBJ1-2,TGCGCCAGCAGGGAACAGACAGCCTATGGCTACACCTTC,CASREQTAYGYTF
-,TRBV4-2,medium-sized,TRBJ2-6,TGTGCCAGCAGCCAAGATGGGTCCAACTCTGGGGCCAACGTCCTGACTTTC,CASSQDGSNSGANVLTF
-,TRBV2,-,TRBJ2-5,TGTGCCACCCAGACAGGAGGGGAGACCCAGTACTTC,CATQTGGETQYF
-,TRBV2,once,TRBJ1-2,TGTGCCAGCAGCCGGCGGGGGGGCGCGGAGGGCTACACCTTC,CASSRRGGAEGYTF
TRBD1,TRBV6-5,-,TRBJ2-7,TGTGCCAGCAGCCAACAGGGGACCTACGAGCAGTACTTC,CASSQQGTYEQYF
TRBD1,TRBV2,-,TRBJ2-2,TGTGCCAGCAGAAGACAGGGGGCGCGGGGCGGGGAGCTGTTTTTT,CASRRQGARGGELFF
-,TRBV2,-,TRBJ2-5,TGTGCCAGCAGTCAGGACTGGGAGACCCAGTACTTC,CASSQDWETQYF
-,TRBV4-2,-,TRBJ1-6,TGTGCCAGCAGTGAGGGGGGGGCGACGAACTATAATTCACCCCTCCACTTT,CASSEGGATNYNSPLHF
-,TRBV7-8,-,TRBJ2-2,TGTGCCAGCAGCTTAGGAATCAGGAGAAACACCGGGGAGCTGTTTTTT,CASSLGIRRNTGELFF
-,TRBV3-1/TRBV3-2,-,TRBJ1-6,TGTGCCAGCAGCCTCCAGGGGATTAGCTCCTATAATTCACCCCTCCACTTT,CASSLQGISSYNSPLHF
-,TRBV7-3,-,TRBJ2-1,TGTGCCAGCAGCTTAGGGGGAATCCCCTACAATGAGCAGTTCTTC,CASSLGGIPYNEQFF
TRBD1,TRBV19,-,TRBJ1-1,TGTGCCAGTAGTACCGGGGACAGGGGAAACACTGAAGCTTTCTTT,CASSTGDRGNTEAFF
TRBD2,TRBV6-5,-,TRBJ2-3,TGTGCCAGCGACCACCGGGGGGTACGAGTCTATACGCAGTATTTT,CASDHRGVRVYTQYF
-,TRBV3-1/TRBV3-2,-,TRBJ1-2,TGTGCCAGCAGCCAAGACTTGGGGGTTGGCTACACCTTC,CASSQDLGVGYTF